The present entry profiles one T cell receptor (beta chain) with its context. The antigen is undetermined. The ends were cut back, 7 bases at V and 5 bases at J, with 5 bases in the middle. This CDR3 has 11 amino acids. CDR1 and CDR2 (germline): SGHAT, FQNNGV. The sample comes from a study of regulatory T cells in long-lasting Graves disease. Described time point: newly diagnosed GD, antithyroid drugs for less than 3 months. From RNA extracted from PBMCs, the TCR library was made. General study points: Under persistent disease, TRBV28, TRBJ1-2 and TRBJ2-5 were used preferentially.

HTBI primers from iRepertoire and Arm-PCR of CDR3 regions yielded the TCR beta libraries. One entry per CDR3 protein, called by TCRdb with MiXCR from the multiplex PCR reads. The sample has 500,000 to 700,000 distinct CDR3 sequences; less than 20% are singletons. The same sample was also studied in work on T cells in Graves' hyperthyroidism and ophthalmopathy. That source notes: Clinical symptoms, serum thyroxine and TRAb, thyroid ultrasound and orbital computed tomography were used for the diagnoses. HTBI primers were employed in a first-round RT-PCR of the TCR CDR3. Blood shared most expanded thyroid clonotypes above 0.001.

The chain joins TRBV11-2 to TRBJ2-2; no reliable D call. The input for sequencing was peripheral blood mononuclear cells (PBMCs), taken at new diagnosis, from a patient treated with antithyroid drugs. This receptor was taken from a woman aged 25 to 39 with Graves disease. The CDR3 protein is CASMQTGELFF. The DNA for the CDR3 is TGTGCCAGCATGCAAACCGGGGAGCTGTTTTTT.